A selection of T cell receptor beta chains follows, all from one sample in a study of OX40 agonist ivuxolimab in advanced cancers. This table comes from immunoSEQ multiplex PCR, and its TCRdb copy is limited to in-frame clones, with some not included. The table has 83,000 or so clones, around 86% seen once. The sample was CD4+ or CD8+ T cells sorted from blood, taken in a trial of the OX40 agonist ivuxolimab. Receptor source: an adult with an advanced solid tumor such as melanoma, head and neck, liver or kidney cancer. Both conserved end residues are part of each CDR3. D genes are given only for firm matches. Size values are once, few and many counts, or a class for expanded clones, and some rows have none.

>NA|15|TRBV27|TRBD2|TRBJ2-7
TGTGCCAGCAGTACCCGGGACTACCAGTCCTACGAGCAGTACTTC
CASSTRDYQSYEQYF
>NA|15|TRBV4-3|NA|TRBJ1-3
TGCGCCAGCAGCCGAGGGTCCTTCTCTGGAAACACCATATATTTT
CASSRGSFSGNTIYF
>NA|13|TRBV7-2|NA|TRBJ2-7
TGTGCCAGCAGCCAGGGGGGGTCATACGAGCAGTACTTC
CASSQGGSYEQYF
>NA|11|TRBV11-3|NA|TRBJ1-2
TGTGCCAGCAGCTGGGGGACACCAAACACCTTC
CASSWGTPNTF
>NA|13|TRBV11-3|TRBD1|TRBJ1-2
TGTGCCAGCAGCTATTCAGGGGGCGGAGGCTACACCTTC
CASSYSGGGGYTF
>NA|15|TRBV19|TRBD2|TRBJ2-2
TGTGCCAGTAGTAACCGGTCGAGCGGGAGGGGGGAGCTGTTTTTT
CASSNRSSGRGELFF
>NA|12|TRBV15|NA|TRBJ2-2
TGTGCCACCAGCAGCGATAACGGGGAGCTGTTTTTT
CATSSDNGELFF
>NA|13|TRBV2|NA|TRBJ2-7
TGTGCCAGCAGTGAAAGGCAGTCCTACGAGCAGTACTTC
CASSERQSYEQYF
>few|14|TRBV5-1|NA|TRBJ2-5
TGCGCCAGCAGCTTGACACCTCCCCAAGAGACCCAGTACTTC
CASSLTPPQETQYF
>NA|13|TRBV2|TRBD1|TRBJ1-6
TGTGCCAGCAGTGTGGACAGGGACTCACCCCTCCACTTT
CASSVDRDSPLHF
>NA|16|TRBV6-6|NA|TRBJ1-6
TGTGCCAGCAGTTACTCCGGGGGGCGAAATAATTCACCCCTCCACTTT
CASSYSGGRNNSPLHF
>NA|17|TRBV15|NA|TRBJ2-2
TGTGCCACCAGCAGAGACCGACGGGGGCGCGGGACCGGGGAGCTGTTTTTT
CATSRDRRGRGTGELFF
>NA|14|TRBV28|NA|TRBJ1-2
TGTGCCAGCAGTTCCCGGGAGCCGAACTATGGCTACACCTTC
CASSSREPNYGYTF
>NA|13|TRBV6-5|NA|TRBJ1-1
TGTGCCAGCAATTACCAGGGGACCACTGAAGCTTTCTTT
CASNYQGTTEAFF
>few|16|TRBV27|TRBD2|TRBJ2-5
TGTGCCAGCAGTTTATCTGGGACTAGCGGGCAAGGGACCCAGTACTTC
CASSLSGTSGQGTQYF
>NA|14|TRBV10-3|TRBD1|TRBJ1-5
TGTGCCATCAGGGCGACAGGGTCGGATCAGCCCCAGCATTTT
CAIRATGSDQPQHF
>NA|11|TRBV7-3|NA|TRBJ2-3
TGTGCCAGCAGCCTAACAGATACGCAGTATTTT
CASSLTDTQYF
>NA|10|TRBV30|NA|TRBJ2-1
TGTGCCTGGAGTCCCGTCGAGCAGTTCTTC
CAWSPVEQFF
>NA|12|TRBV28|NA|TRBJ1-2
TGTGCCAGCAGTCTGCAGTACTATGGCTACACCTTC
CASSLQYYGYTF
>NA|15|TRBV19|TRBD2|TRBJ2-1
TGTGCCACCCGGACTAGCGGGAGGGGGTACAATGAGCAGTTCTTC
CATRTSGRGYNEQFF
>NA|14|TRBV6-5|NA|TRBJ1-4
TGTGCCAGCAGCTACGACGGCAACTTAGGAAAACTGTTTTTT
CASSYDGNLGKLFF
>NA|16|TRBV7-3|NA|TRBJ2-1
TGTGCCAGCAGCCCCCAGACTAGGTTTACCTACAATGAGCAGTTCTTC
CASSPQTRFTYNEQFF